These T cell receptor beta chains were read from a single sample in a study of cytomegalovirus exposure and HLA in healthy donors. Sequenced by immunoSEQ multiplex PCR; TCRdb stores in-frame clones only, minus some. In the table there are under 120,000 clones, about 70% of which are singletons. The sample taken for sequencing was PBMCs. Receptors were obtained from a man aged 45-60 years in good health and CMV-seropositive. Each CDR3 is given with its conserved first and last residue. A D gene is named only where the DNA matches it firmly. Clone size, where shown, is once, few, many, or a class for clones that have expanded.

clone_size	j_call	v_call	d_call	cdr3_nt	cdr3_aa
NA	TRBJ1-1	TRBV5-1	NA	TGCGCCAGCAGCTTGGGACTCAACACTGAAGCTTTCTTT	CASSLGLNTEAFF
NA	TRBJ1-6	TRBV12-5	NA	TGTGCTAGTGGTTTCCCACCCGGACAGACGGATTCACCCCTCCACTTT	CASGFPPGQTDSPLHF
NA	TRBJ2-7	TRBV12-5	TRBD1	TGTGCTAGTGCCCCCGGGACAGGGAGGCCCTACGAGCAGTACTTC	CASAPGTGRPYEQYF
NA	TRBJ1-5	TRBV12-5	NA	TGTGCTAGCGGGGGGGCAGGAGTATTTAGCAATCAGCCCCAGCATTTT	CASGGAGVFSNQPQHF
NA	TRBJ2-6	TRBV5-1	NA	TGCGCCAGCAGCTTGGGAGGTGCTGGGTACTCCAACGTCCTGACTTTC	CASSLGGAGYSNVLTF
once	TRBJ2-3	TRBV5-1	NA	TGCGCCAGTGGATATGGGAGCGGCGGGCCAGATACGCAGTATTTT	CASGYGSGGPDTQYF
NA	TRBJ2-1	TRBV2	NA	TGTGCCAGCAGTCCCGTGGACTCTTACAATGAGCAGTTCTTC	CASSPVDSYNEQFF
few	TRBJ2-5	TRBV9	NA	TGTGCCAGCAGCGTAGAAGGGGGGGTCAAGACCCAGTACTTC	CASSVEGGVKTQYF
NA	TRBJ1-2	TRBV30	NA	TGTGCCTGGAGTCGGAGGGGATTAAAGAATGGCTACACCTTC	CAWSRRGLKNGYTF
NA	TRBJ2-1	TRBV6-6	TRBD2	TGTGCCAGCAGGGACTCTTTGGGACTAGTTAATGAGCAGTTCTTC	CASRDSLGLVNEQFF
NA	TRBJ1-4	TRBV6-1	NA	TGTGCCAGCAGGATGCCCAGGGACTATGATGAAAAACTGTTTTTT	CASRMPRDYDEKLFF
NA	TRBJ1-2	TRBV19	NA	TGTGCCAGTAGTGTGGGGGCCCAGGACTATGGCTACACCTTC	CASSVGAQDYGYTF
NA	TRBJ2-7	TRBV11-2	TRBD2	TGTGCCAGCAGCTTAAGCGGGAGGGACGAGCAGTACTTC	CASSLSGRDEQYF
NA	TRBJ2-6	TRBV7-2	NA	TGTGCCAGCAGCTTAGAAGGCGGGACCGGGGCCAACGTCCTGACTTTC	CASSLEGGTGANVLTF
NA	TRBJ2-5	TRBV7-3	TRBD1	TGTGCCAGCAGCACATACAGGGGAGAGACCCAGTACTTC	CASSTYRGETQYF
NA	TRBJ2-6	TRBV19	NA	TGTGCCAGTAGCCTCACCCGGGGGGCCAACGGCCTGACTTTC	CASSLTRGANGLTF
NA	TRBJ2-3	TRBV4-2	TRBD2	TGTGCCAGCAGCCAATTAGGGACTAGCGGCCTCACAGATACGCAGTATTTT	CASSQLGTSGLTDTQYF
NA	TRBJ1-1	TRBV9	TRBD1	TGTGCCAGCAGCCTACGGACAGGTGGCACTGAAGCTTTCTTT	CASSLRTGGTEAFF
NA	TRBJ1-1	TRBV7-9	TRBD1	TGTGCCAGCAGCTTAGATGGCAGGGGGCGAAAGGGTGCTTTCTTT	CASSLDGRGRKGAFF
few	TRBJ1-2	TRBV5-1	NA	TGCGCCAGCAGCTTCGACGGTGAGGGCTGGGGCTACACCTTC	CASSFDGEGWGYTF
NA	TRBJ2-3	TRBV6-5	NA	TGTGCCAGCAGTCGACGGGGTTCCACAGATACGCAGTATTTT	CASSRRGSTDTQYF
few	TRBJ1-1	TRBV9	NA	TGTGCCAGCAGCGTAAGCGGGGGTGACACTGAAGCTTTCTTT	CASSVSGGDTEAFF
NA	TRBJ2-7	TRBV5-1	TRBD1	TGCGCCAGCAGCCCGGACAGGGGGCGTGGGGAGCAGTACTTC	CASSPDRGRGEQYF
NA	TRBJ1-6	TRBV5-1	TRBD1	TGCGCCAGCAGCTTGGACAGGGGTAATTCACCCCTCCACTTT	CASSLDRGNSPLHF
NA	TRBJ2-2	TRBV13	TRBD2	TGTGCCAGCAGCCCAGGCCTAGGGACTAGCGGGAGAACAGGGGAGCTGTTTTTT	CASSPGLGTSGRTGELFF
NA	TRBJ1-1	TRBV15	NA	TGTGCCACCAGCCCCCGGAGGGGCACTGAAGCTTTCTTT	CATSPRRGTEAFF
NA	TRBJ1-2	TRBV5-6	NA	TGTGCCAGCAGCTTGGTCTCCCAGGGGTATGGCTACACCTTC	CASSLVSQGYGYTF
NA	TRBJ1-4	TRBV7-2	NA	TGTGCCAGCAGCTTAAGCTCAGGGACTAATGAAAAACTGTTTTTT	CASSLSSGTNEKLFF
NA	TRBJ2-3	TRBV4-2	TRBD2	TGTGCCAGCAGCCAAGAGGTAGCGGGAGCTAGCACAGATACGCAGTATTTT	CASSQEVAGASTDTQYF
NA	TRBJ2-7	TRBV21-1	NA	TGTGCCAGCAGCAGGTGGACAGGGGGCCCTCTATTTGGCGAGCAGTACTTC	CASSRWTGGPLFGEQYF
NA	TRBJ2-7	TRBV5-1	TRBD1	TGCGCCAGCAGCTTCGGGACAGGGGGCGGCGAGCAGTACTTC	CASSFGTGGGEQYF
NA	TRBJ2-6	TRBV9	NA	TGTGCCAGCAGCGTCAAAGGTGACACATTCTTCTCTGGGGCCAACGTCCTGACTTTC	CASSVKGDTFFSGANVLTF
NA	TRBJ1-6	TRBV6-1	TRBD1	TGTGCCAGCAGTGAGAACAGGGGTTCCAATTCACCCCTCCACTTT	CASSENRGSNSPLHF
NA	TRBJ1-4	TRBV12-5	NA	TGTGCTACCCTGAGGGACACCGGTGAAAAACTGTTTTTT	CATLRDTGEKLFF
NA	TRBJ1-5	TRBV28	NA	TGTGCCAGCAGTCCCGACCATCAGGCGGGGAGGGGAGATCAGCCCCAGCATTTT	CASSPDHQAGRGDQPQHF
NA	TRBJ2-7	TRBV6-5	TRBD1	TGTGCCAGCAGTTGGGACAGGGGCCCATCCTACGAGCAGTACTTC	CASSWDRGPSYEQYF
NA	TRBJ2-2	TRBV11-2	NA	TGTGCCAGCAGCTTAGCCGCGCGGGGATACACCGGGGAGCTGTTTTTT	CASSLAARGYTGELFF
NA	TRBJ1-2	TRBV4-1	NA	TGCGCCAGCAGCCAAGATATAACAGATTACTATGGCTACACCTTC	CASSQDITDYYGYTF
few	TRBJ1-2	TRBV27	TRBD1	TGTGCCAGCAGTACCGACAGGGGAGTCTATGGCTACACCTTC	CASSTDRGVYGYTF
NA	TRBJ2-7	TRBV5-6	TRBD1	TGTGCCAGCAGCCCCGGGACAGGGGCCCTGGGAGAGCAGTACTTC	CASSPGTGALGEQYF
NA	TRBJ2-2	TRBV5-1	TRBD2	TGCGCCAGCAGCTTGGGACTAGCGGACACCGGGGAGCTGTTTTTT	CASSLGLADTGELFF
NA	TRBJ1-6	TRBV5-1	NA	TGCGCCAGCAGCTTGGGGACAGTCCTAAATTCACCCCTCCACTTT	CASSLGTVLNSPLHF
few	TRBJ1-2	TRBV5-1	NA	TGCGCCAGCAGCTTGGAGCAGGGGCTCCTCTATGGCTACACCTTC	CASSLEQGLLYGYTF
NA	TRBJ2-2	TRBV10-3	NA	TGTGCCATCAGTGACTACGGACAGAGAACCGGGGAGCTGTTTTTT	CAISDYGQRTGELFF
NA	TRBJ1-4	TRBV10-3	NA	TGTGCCACCCGTTCCGGGACTCCAGTGGAAAAACTGTTTTTT	CATRSGTPVEKLFF
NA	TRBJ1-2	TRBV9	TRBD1	TGTGCCAGCAAGGCAGGGGGCTTCTATGGCTACACCTTC	CASKAGGFYGYTF
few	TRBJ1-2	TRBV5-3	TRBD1	TGTGCCAGAAGCCCTTGGACAGGGGCCACCCGCACGGCTGGCTACACCTTC	CARSPWTGATRTAGYTF
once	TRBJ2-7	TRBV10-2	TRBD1	TGCGCCAGCGGGACCTTCTCGGACAGGGGCATGAGACGCTACGAGCAGTACTTC	CASGTFSDRGMRRYEQYF